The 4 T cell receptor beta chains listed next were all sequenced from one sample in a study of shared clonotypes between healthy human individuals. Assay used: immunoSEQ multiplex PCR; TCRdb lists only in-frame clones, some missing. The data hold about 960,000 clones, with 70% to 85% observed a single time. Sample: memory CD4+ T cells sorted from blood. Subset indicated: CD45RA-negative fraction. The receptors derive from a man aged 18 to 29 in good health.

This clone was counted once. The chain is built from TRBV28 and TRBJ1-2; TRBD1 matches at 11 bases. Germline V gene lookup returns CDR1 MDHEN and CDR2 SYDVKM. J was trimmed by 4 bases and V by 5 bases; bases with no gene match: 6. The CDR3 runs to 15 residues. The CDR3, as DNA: TGTGCCAGCAGTCTCCCCGGGACAGGGGGCTATGGCTACACCTTC. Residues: CASSLPGTGGYGYTF.

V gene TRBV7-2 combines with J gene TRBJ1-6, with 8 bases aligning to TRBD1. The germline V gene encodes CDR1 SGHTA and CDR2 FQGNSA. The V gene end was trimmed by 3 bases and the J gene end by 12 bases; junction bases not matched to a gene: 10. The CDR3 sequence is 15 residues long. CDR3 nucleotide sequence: TGTGCCAGCAGCTTTCTTCAGGGGGCGCTGGGACCCCTCCACTTT. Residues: CASSFLQGALGPLHF.

DNA for the CDR3: TGTGCCAGCTCCCGTACTAGCGGGGGGGACTACGAGCAGTACTTC. It specifies CASSRTSGGDYEQYF. The chain couples TRBV18 to TRBJ2-7; 13 bases map to TRBD2. The ends lost 6 bases at V and 3 bases at J; junction bases unmatched: 5. CDR1 KGHSH and CDR2 LQKENI come from the germline V gene. This CDR3 has 15 residues.

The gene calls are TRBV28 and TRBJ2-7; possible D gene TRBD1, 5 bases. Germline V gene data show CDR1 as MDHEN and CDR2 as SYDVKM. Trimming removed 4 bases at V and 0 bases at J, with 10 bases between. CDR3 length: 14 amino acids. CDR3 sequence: CASSSQTVSYEQYF. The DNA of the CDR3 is TGTGCCAGCAGTTCCCAGACAGTCTCCTACGAGCAGTACTTC.